Each of the 16 T cell receptor beta chains below was sequenced from the same sample in a study of T cell repertoires in cytomegalovirus infection. TCRdb reprocessed the reads with MiXCR, giving one entry per CDR3 protein. In the table there are some 440,000 distinct CDR3 sequences, approximately 31% of which are singletons. The sample was PBMCs. These receptors were obtained from a human donor in good health (CMV status not recorded). Some clones in this sample may be carry-over from other donors' samples.

This clonotype came up many times. The chain is built from TRBV7-8 and TRBJ1-5; 7 nucleotides line up with TRBD1. The junction had 11 bases not matched to a gene; V was cut back by 0 bases and J by 0 bases. The germline CDR1 and CDR2 sequences are SGHVS and FQNEAQ. This CDR3 contains 19 residues. The chain's CDR3 is CASSLAMIGTVYSNQPQHF. DNA of the CDR3: TGTGCCAGCAGCTTAGCGATGATCGGGACAGTTTATAGCAATCAGCCCCAGCATTTT.

On this clonotype: This is likely a read error, given that the CDR3 carries no conserved phenylalanine or tryptophan at its end. The chain has TRBV27 and TRBJ2-5; 9 bases match TRBD1. In germline, CDR1 is MNHEY, CDR2 SMNVEV (reference sequence). There are 16 residues in the CDR3. As DNA, the CDR3 is TGTGCCAGCAGTCCTTCGACAGGGGGAGGTGTGGAGAGCCAGTACTCC. Residues: CASSPSTGGGVESQYS.

This clonotype showed up many times. The genes are TRBV7-9 and TRBJ1-1, with D unresolved. From germline, CDR1 is SEHNR and CDR2 FQNEAQ (reference sequence). The CDR3 contains 14 residues. V was cut by 5 bases and J by 6 bases, with 16 bases left in between. As DNA, the CDR3 is TGTGCCAGCAGCCTCGTAGGTGGGAGTGCTGAAGCTTTCTTT. Protein sequence: CASSLVGGSAEAFF.

The J gene is TRBJ2-1, the V gene TRBV20-1, with 7 bases lining up with TRBD2. The junction had 7 bases not matched to a gene; V was cut back by 5 bases and J by 9 bases. The CDR3 contains 12 residues. Looked up from germline, CDR1 is DFQATT and CDR2 is SNEGSKA (reference sequence). The CDR3 DNA follows: TGCAGTGCTGGCCCGGGGGGTGGTGAGCAGTTCTTC. Its translation is CSAGPGGGEQFF.

V is TRBV24-1 and J is TRBJ2-1, with a tentative D call TRBD2 (7 bases). The CDR3 is 16 amino acids. The V gene's germline CDR1 is KGHDR and CDR2 SFDVKD. V lost 4 bases, J lost 8 bases, and 20 bases lay in between. CDR3 loop: CATSEGGSRGRDEQFF. As DNA, the CDR3 is TGTGCCACCAGTGAGGGGGGGTCCCGGGGGCGCGATGAGCAGTTCTTC.

This clonotype was counted at least ten times. Compared with germline, one end of the junction differs, possibly owing to a read error. V usage is TRBV6-5 and J usage is TRBJ2-5, with 7 bases fitting TRBD1. CDR1 is MNHEY and CDR2 is SVGAGI in the germline V gene. The length of the CDR3 is 14 residues. CDR3 amino acids: CATSYFRGQETQYF. The CDR3 nucleotides are TGTGCCACCAGTTACTTCAGGGGGCAAGAGACCCAGTACTTC.

The rearrangement joins TRBV20-1 to TRBJ1-5; 7 bases match TRBD1. The CDR3 spans 14 residues. The ends lost 4 bases at V and 5 bases at J; junction bases unmatched: 8. Germline values: CDR1 DFQATT, CDR2 SNEGSKA (reference sequence). This CDR3 is CSAKTGLDDQPQHF. CDR3 coding DNA: TGCAGTGCTAAGACAGGGTTAGACGATCAGCCCCAGCATTTT.

This sequence joins TRBV24-1 and TRBJ2-3; no definite D call. Per germline, CDR1 KGHDR and CDR2 SFDVKD. This CDR3 has 16 residues. Deletions cut 0 bases from V and 0 bases from J, with 9 bases between. The chain's CDR3 is CATSDLGGVSTDTQYF. Here the CDR3 DNA reads TGTGCCACCAGTGATTTGGGCGGAGTTAGCACAGATACGCAGTATTTT.

This clonotype has at least ten counts. The DNA for the CDR3 is TGCAGTGCTAGAGATCACTCGGGTAATTCACCCCTCCACTTT. Translation gives CSARDHSGNSPLHF. V and J are TRBV20-1 and TRBJ1-6, with D hard to call. V lost 0 bases and J 6 bases, leaving 9 bases between the germline ends. Looked up from germline, CDR1 is DFQATT and CDR2 is SNEGSKA (reference sequence). CDR3 size: 14 residues.

This clonotype showed up just a few times. The rearrangement uses TRBV19 and TRBJ1-1; possibly TRBD1 for D (6 bases). The CDR3 is 16 amino acids. V lost 1 base and J lost 5, with 17 bases in between. The germline V gene has CDR1 LNHDA and CDR2 SQIVND (reference sequence). CDR3 nucleotides: TGTGCCAGTAGTATAGGGACAGTATCCCTTAGGACTGAAGCTTTCTTT. Translation: CASSIGTVSLRTEAFF.

V gene TRBV6-5 combines with J gene TRBJ1-1, with 11 bases aligning to TRBD1. CDR1 is MNHEY, CDR2 SVGAGI, per germline. The length of the CDR3 is 14 residues. V dropped 2 bases and J dropped 8; count of bases not matched to a gene: 4. CDR3 nucleotides: TGTGCCAGCAGTTACGGGACAGGGGGGGCCGAAGCTTTCTTT. Residues: CASSYGTGGAEAFF.

This clonotype was recorded many times. The chain is built from TRBV6-1 and TRBJ2-3; 7 nucleotides align to TRBD1. The CDR3 runs to 15 residues. Trimming removed 5 bases from V and 0 bases from J; junction bases left unmatched: 5. Germline values: CDR1 MNHNS, CDR2 SASEGT. This chain's CDR3 is CASSQGDHSTDTQYF. The CDR3 DNA follows: TGTGCCAGCAGTCAGGGGGACCATAGCACAGATACGCAGTATTTT.

Comment on this clonotype: A junction boundary mismatches the germline segment, possibly from a read error. The chain has TRBV4-3 and TRBJ2-1; D uncertain. The CDR3 has 13 amino acids. CDR1 is LGHNA, CDR2 YSLEER, per germline. The CDR3 DNA reads as TGCGTCAGCCTCCAAGTCATCAGCAGTTTTCAGTTCTTC. It is translated as CVSLQVISSFQFF.

Many counts were recorded for this clonotype. This sequence joins TRBV6-5 and TRBJ2-2, with D hard to call. The CDR3 has 12 residues. CDR1 and CDR2 (germline): MNHEY, SVGAGI. The V and J ends lost 8 bases and 1 base respectively, with 5 bases between them. Here the CDR3 reads CASLGNTGELFF. DNA for the CDR3: TGTGCCAGCTTGGGGAACACCGGGGAGCTGTTTTTT.

This clonotype was counted a few times. This may be a read error, as it is one base from a much larger clone. The V call is TRBV7-8, the J call TRBJ1-2; D is perhaps TRBD1 (6 bases). The CDR3 totals 14 residues. V lost 3 bases and J lost 3, with 11 bases in between. Per the germline V gene, CDR1 is SGHVS and CDR2 is FQNEAQ. The CDR3 loop is CASSFGGRHYGYTF. CDR3 nucleotide sequence: TGTGCCAGCAGCTTCGGGGGCAGGCACTATGGCTACACCTTC.

The V call is TRBV24-1, the J call TRBJ2-2; the match to TRBD1 covers 7 bases. The germline gives CDR1 KGHDR, CDR2 SFDVKD. V trimming: 1 base; J trimming: 2 bases; junction bases outside the gene matches: 9. This CDR3 comprises 18 residues. The CDR3 is CATSDFRGQAVNTGELFF. CDR3 in DNA: TGTGCCACCAGTGATTTTAGAGGACAGGCCGTAAACACCGGGGAGCTGTTTTTT.